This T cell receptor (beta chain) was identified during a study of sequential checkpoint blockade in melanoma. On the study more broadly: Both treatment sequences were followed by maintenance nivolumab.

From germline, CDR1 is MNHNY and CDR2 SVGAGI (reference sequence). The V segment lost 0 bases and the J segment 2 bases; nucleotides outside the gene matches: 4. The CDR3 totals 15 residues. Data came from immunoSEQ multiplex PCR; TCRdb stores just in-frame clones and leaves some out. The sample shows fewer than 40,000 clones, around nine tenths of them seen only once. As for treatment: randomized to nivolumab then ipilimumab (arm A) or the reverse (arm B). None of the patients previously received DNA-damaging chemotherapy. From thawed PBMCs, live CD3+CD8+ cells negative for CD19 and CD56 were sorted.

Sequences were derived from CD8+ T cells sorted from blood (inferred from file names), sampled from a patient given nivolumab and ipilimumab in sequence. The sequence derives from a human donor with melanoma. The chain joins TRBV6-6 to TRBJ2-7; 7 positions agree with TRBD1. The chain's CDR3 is CASSYSSTGTYEQYF. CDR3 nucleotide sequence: TGTGCCAGCAGTTACTCGTCGACAGGGACCTACGAGCAGTACTTC.